This T cell receptor (beta chain) originates from a study of long-term antiretroviral therapy in people with HIV. Study-wide points: It was not possible to obtain data on ART adherence, viral resistance or therapy changes.

About this clone itself: Its specificity is not known.

Everyone in the study who had HIV was treated in the United States. An immunoSEQ assay, version v3.0, was performed at survey level. Repertoires were generated with immunoSEQ multiplex PCR, while TCRdb's copy carries only in-frame clones and drops some. The sample yields 15,000 to 20,000 clones, approximately 87% seen once. The source of this sequence is a man aged 50 or older with HIV. The input for sequencing was unsorted PBMCs, taken 0.7 years before starting antiretroviral therapy.

The CDR3 DNA reads as TGTGCCTGGAAGACTTACCGTACAGGGGACACTGAAGCTTTCTTT. The encoded protein is CAWKTYRTGDTEAFF. The rearrangement links TRBV30 to TRBJ1-1; 7 bases align to TRBD1. This CDR3 has 15 amino acids. The V segment lost 4 bases and the J segment 3 bases; nucleotides outside the gene matches: 11. Germline loops: CDR1 GTSNPN, CDR2 SVGIG (reference sequence).